This T cell receptor (beta chain) was captured by sequencing in a study of cytomegalovirus exposure and HLA in healthy donors. The PCR used 60 Vbeta and 13 Jbeta primers. Produced via immunoSEQ multiplex PCR; TCRdb's table is partial and in-frame only. The sample yields 85,000 to 100,000 clones, nearly 80% seen once. Trimming shortened V by 2 bases and J by 6 bases, and 10 bases separated the two germline ends. Germline V gene lookup returns CDR1 LNHDA and CDR2 SQIVND (reference sequence). This CDR3 has 13 residues. Notes on the study in general: For TCR beta chains, V- and J-gene trimming was later linked to a missense DCLRE1C variant.

With respect to this clone: What it binds is not known.

The chain is built from TRBV19 and TRBJ1-2; no reliable D call. The sequenced material came from PBMCs. This TCR derives from a woman in her forties in good health and CMV-seropositive. The DNA for the CDR3 is TGTGCCAGTAGTATATACACCAACAATGGCTACACCTTC. This gives the protein CASSIYTNNGYTF.